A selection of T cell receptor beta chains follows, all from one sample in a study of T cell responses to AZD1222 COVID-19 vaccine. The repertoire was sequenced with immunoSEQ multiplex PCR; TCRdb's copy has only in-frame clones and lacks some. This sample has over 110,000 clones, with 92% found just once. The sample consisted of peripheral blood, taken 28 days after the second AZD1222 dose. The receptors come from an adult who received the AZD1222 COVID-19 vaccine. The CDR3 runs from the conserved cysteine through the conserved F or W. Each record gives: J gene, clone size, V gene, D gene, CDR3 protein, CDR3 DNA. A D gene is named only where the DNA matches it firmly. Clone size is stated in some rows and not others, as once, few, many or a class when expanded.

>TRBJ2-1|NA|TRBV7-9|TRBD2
CASSLVLGRKNEQFF
TGTGCCAGCAGCTTAGTTCTCGGGAGGAAGAATGAGCAGTTCTTC
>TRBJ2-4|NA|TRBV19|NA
CASSIRGAKNIQYF
TGTGCCAGTAGTATACGAGGAGCCAAAAACATTCAGTACTTC
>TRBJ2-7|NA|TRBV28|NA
CASSLGGGEQYF
TGTGCCAGCAGTTTGGGAGGGGGCGAGCAGTACTTC
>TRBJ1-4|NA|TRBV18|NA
CASSPGVGLNEKLFF
TGTGCCAGCTCCCCGGGTGTGGGCCTTAATGAAAAACTGTTTTTT
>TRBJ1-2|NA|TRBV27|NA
CASSMLGRVYGYTF
TGTGCCAGCAGTATGCTCGGCAGGGTCTATGGCTACACCTTC
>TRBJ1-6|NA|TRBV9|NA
CASSVGGENSPLHF
TGTGCCAGCAGCGTCGGGGGAGAGAATTCACCCCTCCACTTT
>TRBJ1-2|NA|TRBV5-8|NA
CASSFDFLNNYGYTF
TGTGCCAGCAGCTTCGACTTCCTAAACAACTATGGCTACACCTTC
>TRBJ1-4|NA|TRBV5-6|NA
CASSLQTTNEKLFF
TGTGCCAGCAGCTTGCAGACAACTAATGAAAAACTGTTTTTT
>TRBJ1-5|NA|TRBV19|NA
CASSHGGINQPQHF
TGTGCCAGTAGTCATGGAGGAATCAATCAGCCCCAGCATTTT
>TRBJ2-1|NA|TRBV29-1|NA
CSVDTGLGNEQFF
TGCAGCGTTGATACAGGTCTTGGGAATGAGCAGTTCTTC
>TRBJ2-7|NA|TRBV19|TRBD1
CASSPSPGQGSYEQYF
TGTGCCAGTAGCCCCTCACCGGGACAGGGTTCCTACGAGCAGTACTTC
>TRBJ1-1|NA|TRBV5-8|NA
CASSSLPRGPITEAFF
TGTGCCAGCAGCTCCCTACCGAGGGGCCCCATTACTGAAGCTTTCTTT
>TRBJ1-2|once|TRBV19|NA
CASSGQIDGYTF
TGTGCCAGTAGTGGACAGATAGATGGCTACACCTTC
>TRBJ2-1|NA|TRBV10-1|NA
CASSTGTGNNEQFF
TGCGCCAGCAGTACCGGGACGGGGAACAATGAGCAGTTCTTC
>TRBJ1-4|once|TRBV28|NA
CASSLRATNEKLFF
TGTGCCAGCAGTTTACGTGCAACTAATGAAAAACTGTTTTTT
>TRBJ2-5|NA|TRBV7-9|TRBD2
CASRSAGQETQYF
TGTGCCAGCAGGTCAGCGGGACAAGAGACCCAGTACTTC
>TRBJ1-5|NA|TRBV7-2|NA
CASSLRAGGQTNQPQHF
TGTGCCAGCAGCTTAAGGGCCGGTGGACAGACAAATCAGCCCCAGCATTTT
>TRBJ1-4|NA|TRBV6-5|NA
CASSYSPKYNEKLFF
TGTGCCAGCAGTTATAGTCCCAAATATAATGAAAAACTGTTTTTT
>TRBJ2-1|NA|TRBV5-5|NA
CASSLGTWSSYNEQFF
TGTGCCAGCAGCTTGGGGACTTGGAGCTCCTACAATGAGCAGTTCTTC
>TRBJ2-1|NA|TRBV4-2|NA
CASSQDIPAYNEQFF
TGTGCCAGCAGCCAAGATATCCCGGCATACAATGAGCAGTTCTTC
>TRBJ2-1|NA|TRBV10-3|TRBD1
CAIRDRAAEQFF
TGTGCCATCAGGGACAGGGCGGCTGAGCAGTTCTTC
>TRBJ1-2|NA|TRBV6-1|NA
CASSEGPEHYGYTF
TGTGCCAGCAGTGAGGGACCGGAACACTATGGCTACACCTTC
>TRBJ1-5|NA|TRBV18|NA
CASSGGGGQPQHF
TGTGCCAGCTCAGGCGGGGGTGGTCAGCCCCAGCATTTT
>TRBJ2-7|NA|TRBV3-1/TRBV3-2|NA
CASSLWDEQYF
TGTGCCAGCAGCCTCTGGGACGAGCAGTACTTC
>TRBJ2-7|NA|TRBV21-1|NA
CASSKPGGRVAKAPYEQYF
TGTGCCAGCAGCAAACCGGGGGGGCGGGTGGCAAAGGCACCCTACGAGCAGTACTTC
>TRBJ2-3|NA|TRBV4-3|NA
CASSQESGSTDTQYF
TGCGCCAGCAGCCAAGAAAGTGGCAGCACAGATACGCAGTATTTT
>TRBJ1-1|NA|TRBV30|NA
CAWSRETEAFF
TGTGCCTGGTCCAGGGAGACTGAAGCTTTCTTT
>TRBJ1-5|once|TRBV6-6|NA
CASIRGAYQPQHF
TGTGCCAGCATCCGGGGAGCCTACCAGCCCCAGCATTTT
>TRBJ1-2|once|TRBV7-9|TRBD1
CASSPRGGQGSGYTF
TGTGCCAGCAGCCCCCGTGGGGGACAGGGGTCAGGCTACACCTTC
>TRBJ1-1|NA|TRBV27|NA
CASSPPGSVTEAFF
TGTGCCAGCAGTCCTCCGGGTTCAGTCACTGAAGCTTTCTTT
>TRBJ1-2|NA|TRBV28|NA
CASSPSGTGGRGYTF
TGTGCCAGCAGCCCATCCGGGACGGGGGGTAGGGGCTACACCTTC
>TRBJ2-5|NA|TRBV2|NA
CASRGGRTQETQYF
TGTGCCAGCAGGGGGGGACGGACTCAAGAGACCCAGTACTTC
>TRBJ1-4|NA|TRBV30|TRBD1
CAWSGDRVREKLFF
TGTGCCTGGAGCGGTGACAGGGTTCGGGAAAAACTGTTTTTT
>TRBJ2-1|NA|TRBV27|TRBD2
CASKYGGYNEQFF
TGTGCCAGCAAATACGGGGGGTACAATGAGCAGTTCTTC
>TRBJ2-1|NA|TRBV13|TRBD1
CASSLELRGRHNEQFF
TGTGCCAGCAGCTTAGAATTGAGGGGGCGACACAATGAGCAGTTCTTC
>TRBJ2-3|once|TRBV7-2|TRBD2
CASSSGTSATDTQYF
TGTGCCAGCAGCTCCGGGACTAGCGCCACAGATACGCAGTATTTT
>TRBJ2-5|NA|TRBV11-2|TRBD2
CASSLTSGGRQETQYF
TGTGCCAGCAGTCTTACTAGCGGGGGGAGGCAAGAGACCCAGTACTTC
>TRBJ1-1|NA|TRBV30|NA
CAWIRERDTEAFF
TGTGCCTGGATCCGGGAGAGGGACACTGAAGCTTTCTTT
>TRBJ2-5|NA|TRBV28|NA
CASSLFGGETQYF
TGTGCCAGCAGTTTATTTGGCGGGGAGACCCAGTACTTC